This T cell receptor (beta chain) was identified during a study of Tregs in tolerant kidney transplant recipients. TCRdb's table, derived via immunoSEQ multiplex PCR, lists solely in-frame clones and lacks some. Altogether some 70,000 clones are present, roughly 89% being singletons, with the ten largest covering roughly 0.4%. V dropped 3 bases and J dropped 1 base, with 15 bases sitting between them. The germline gives CDR1 MGHRA, CDR2 YSYEKL. This CDR3 region has 16 residues. This clonotype was sampled from a human donor who received a combined kidney and bone marrow transplant. The starting material was CD4+ T cells from blood, obtained before the transplant. This chain links TRBV4-1 with TRBJ1-2; perhaps TRBD1 as D (6 bases). The CDR3 nucleotides are TGCGCCAGCAGCCATCCGACGACAGGCTTTAACTATGGCTACACCTTC. This translates into CASSHPTTGFNYGYTF.